This TCR beta chain is drawn from a study of T cells after posttransplantation cyclophosphamide. Study-wide results and caveats: Later post-transplant blood repertoires were often dominated by donor CD8+ memory clones. Blood and skin or GI T cell repertoires showed limited TRB overlap. TRB clonality was highly associated with recipient CMV seropositivity and reactivation.

The table came from immunoSEQ multiplex PCR; TCRdb's copy has only in-frame clones and leaves some out. The table lists about 12,000 clones, no singletons, with 7.3% in the top ten. The table lists this clone with many counts. What it recognizes is unknown. Peripheral blood was collected from the related graft donor on the marrow donation day. The sequencing sample was made of PBMCs. The source is a woman aged 40 to 50 in good health, CMV-negative, and a related stem cell transplant donor.

The CDR3 protein is CASSHGDSIQETQYF. CDR3 DNA sequence: TGTGCCAGCAGCCACGGGGACTCTATTCAAGAGACCCAGTACTTC. The V and J genes are TRBV4-2 and TRBJ2-5; TRBD2 might be the D (6 bases). Germline lookup yields CDR1 LGHNA and CDR2 YNFKEQ. The CDR3 spans 15 residues. The V and J ends lost 3 bases and 2 bases respectively, with 13 bases between them.